The 3 T cell receptor beta chains below come from one sample, sequenced in a study of technical replicates of blood from a handful of donors. Produced via immunoSEQ multiplex PCR; TCRdb's table is partial and in-frame only. The sample holds about 72,000 clones, about 95% seen once. The sequenced sample was T cells isolated from PBMCs. These receptors came from a human donor in good health.

This chain joins TRBV5-1 and TRBJ2-7, with a possible D match to TRBD1 (7 bases). CDR3 length: 15 amino acids. V was cut by 4 bases and J by 0 bases, with 14 bases left in between. Germline CDR1 reads SGHRS; CDR2 reads YFSETQ. CDR3 bases: TGCGCCAGCAGCCCGGGGGACAGTGCCTCCTACGAGCAGTACTTC. As protein: CASSPGDSASYEQYF.

The chain is built from TRBV4-1 and TRBJ2-1, with 7 bases matching TRBD1. The CDR3 length is 14 residues. Germline CDR1 MGHRA, CDR2 YSYEKL. Trimming took 7 bases from V and 7 from J; bases not matched to a gene: 10. The CDR3 reads CASTVRTRGNEQFF. Here the CDR3 DNA reads TGCGCCAGCACGGTCCGGACCAGGGGGAATGAGCAGTTCTTC.

The gene calls are TRBV11-3 and TRBJ1-2; possibly TRBD1 for D (5 bases). This CDR3 is built from 17 residues. The V gene lost 2 bases and the J gene lost 6 bases, with 22 bases spanning the gap. The germline V gene has CDR1 SGHNT and CDR2 YENEEA. The CDR3 sequence is CASSLQGAFVRMDGYTF. The DNA for the CDR3 is TGTGCCAGCAGCTTACAAGGGGCCTTCGTTCGTATGGATGGCTACACCTTC.